The present TCR beta chain was sequenced within a study of blood T cell repertoires in COVID-19. Study overall: The United States, Italy and Spain were the sources of the acute and convalescent COVID-19 samples. The cDNA or gDNA used as material had been derived from T cells, B-cell-depleted T cells, or PBMCs.

In the study's own analysis: How many nucleated cells were present was estimated from reference gene primer amplification. Assay: immunoSEQ multiplex PCR; the TCRdb copy retains only in-frame clones and omits some. That table supplies the V and J calls and clone size; D and trimming were determined from the DNA. There are 120,000 or so clones in the sample; approximately 87% occur only once, and approximately 8% lies in the top ten. Germline lookup yields CDR1 MNHEY and CDR2 SMNVEV (reference sequence). J was trimmed by 3 bases and V by 4 bases; bases with no gene match: 8. This CDR3 contains 15 residues.

The source is a man aged 45-60 years with acute or convalescent COVID-19. The sequenced sample was peripheral blood. The chain carries TRBV27 and TRBJ2-7; 8 bases align to TRBD2. The CDR3 nucleotides are TGTGCCAGCAGTTCCTTAGTAGCGGGATACTACGAGCAGTACTTC. It yields the protein CASSSLVAGYYEQYF.